These 10 T cell receptor beta chains came from one sample sequenced in a study of Graves' ophthalmopathy and Graves' hyperthyroidism. Using RNA transcripts, the TCR beta CDR3 regions were amplified. First-round RT-PCR employed HTBI primers, with a second-round multiplex PCR after it. MiXCR was run by TCRdb on the multiplex PCR reads, yielding one entry per CDR3 protein. This table has around 520,000 distinct CDR3 sequences, about 35% appearing once. The sequencing input was peripheral blood or thyroid tissue (not recorded which). The source of these receptors is an adult man with Graves' hyperthyroidism.

This clonotype was observed many times. The chain employs TRBV12-3 or TRBV12-4 and TRBJ2-7; D might be TRBD2 (5 bases). Trimming took off 4 bases at V and 4 bases at J, with 8 bases between the two ends. This CDR3 has 12 residues. The CDR3 DNA is TGTGCCAGCAGTTCCGGGAAATACGAGCAGTACTTC. It is translated as CASSSGKYEQYF.

This clonotype was observed many times. The chain recombines TRBV10-3 with TRBJ1-4; 8 bases are shared with TRBD1. Trimming took 6 bases from V and 5 from J; bases not matched to a gene: 5. CDR1 is ENHRY, CDR2 SYGVKD, per germline. This CDR3 is built from 14 residues. CDR3 in amino acids: CAIRGQGANEKLFF. The CDR3 bases are TGTGCCATCAGAGGACAGGGTGCAAATGAAAAACTGTTTTTT.

This clonotype has only a few counts. The chain has TRBV6-1 and TRBJ1-2; 7 bases are a match to TRBD1. The V segment lost 5 bases and the J segment 6 bases; nucleotides outside the gene matches: 12. CDR3 size: 15 residues. CDR1 is MNHNS and CDR2 is SASEGT in the germline V gene. CDR3 coding DNA: TGTGCCAGCAGTTACTCGATCCAGGGGGATGATGGCTACACCTTC. The encoded protein is CASSYSIQGDDGYTF.

This clonotype was seen repeatedly, ten times or more. The chain recombines TRBV5-1 with TRBJ2-2; 8 positions agree with TRBD1. The length of the CDR3 is 14 residues. After removal of 3 bases from V and 6 bases from J, the junction contained 4 bases not matched to a gene. CDR1 and CDR2 (germline): SGHRS, YFSETQ. This chain's CDR3 is CASSYGQGAGELFF. In DNA form, the CDR3 reads TGCGCCAGCAGCTATGGACAGGGAGCCGGGGAGCTGTTTTTT.

On this clonotype itself: A much larger clone lies one base from this, so it may be a read error. V and J are TRBV5-4 and TRBJ2-5, with 7 bases fitting TRBD2. CDR1 is SGHNT and CDR2 is YYREEE in the germline V gene (reference sequence). This CDR3 spans 15 amino acids. The J segment lost 7 bases and the V segment lost 3 bases, leaving 12 bases of the junction unmatched. CDR3 amino acids: CASSSGLTGLGTQYF. The CDR3 DNA reads as TGTGCCAGCAGCTCGGGACTAACGGGCTTGGGGACCCAGTACTTC.

This clonotype appeared many times. V is TRBV15 and J is TRBJ1-5; no firm D call. V lost 3 bases, J lost 7 bases, and 7 bases lay in between. Germline loops: CDR1 LNHNV, CDR2 YYDKDF (reference sequence). The CDR3 length is 12 residues. The CDR3 DNA sequence: TGTGCCACCAGCAGGCCCGGGCAGCCCCAGCATTTT. Amino acids: CATSRPGQPQHF.

The sample holds many counts of this clonotype. The V gene is TRBV20-1, the J gene TRBJ1-5, with 7 bases that match TRBD1. After removal of 6 bases from V and 7 bases from J, the junction contained 12 bases not matched to a gene. The CDR3 is made up of 14 amino acids. The germline CDR1 and CDR2 sequences are DFQATT and SNEGSKA (reference sequence). The CDR3 sequence is CSATRADRVQPQHF. Here the CDR3 DNA reads TGCAGTGCCACTCGCGCCGACAGGGTCCAGCCCCAGCATTTT.

This clonotype has at least ten counts. The V gene is TRBV11-2, the J gene TRBJ2-7; D is unresolved. Germline V gene data show CDR1 as SGHAT and CDR2 as FQNNGV. The V and J ends lost 5 bases and 5 bases respectively, with 7 bases between them. This CDR3 has 11 residues. CDR3 in amino acids: CASSPQDEQYF. The DNA of the CDR3 is TGTGCCAGCAGCCCCCAAGACGAGCAGTACTTC.

This clonotype came up many times. V gene TRBV19 combines with J gene TRBJ1-2; 11 bases are a match to TRBD1. Per the germline V gene, CDR1 is LNHDA and CDR2 is SQIVND (reference sequence). This CDR3 region has 14 residues. Unmatched junction bases numbered 5, after V lost 7 bases and J lost 4 bases. CDR3 residues: CASTRTGGVYGYTF. For the CDR3, the DNA is TGTGCCAGTACCCGGACAGGGGGCGTCTATGGCTACACCTTC. The full variable domain, in which reference TRBV19 and TRBJ1-2 provide the parts outside the CDR3, is DGGITQSPKYLFRKEGQNVTLSCEQNLNHDAMYWYRQDPGQGLRLIYYSQIVNDFQKGDIAEGYSVSREKKESFPLTVTSAQKNPTAFYLCASTRTGGVYGYTFGSGTRLTVV.

In this sample, this clonotype turned up a few times. The chain has TRBV6-5 and TRBJ2-7, with a weak D call TRBD2 (6 bases). This CDR3 has 13 residues. Germline V gives CDR1 MNHEY, CDR2 SVGAGI. The V end lost 2 bases, the J end lost 5 bases, and 10 bases lay between the germline ends. This CDR3 reads CASSYGAGNEQYF. The CDR3 coding sequence is TGTGCCAGCAGTTACGGGGCGGGAAACGAGCAGTACTTC.